This TCR beta chain was sequenced during a study of T cell repertoires in cytomegalovirus infection. The CDR3 runs 16 residues. Germline assignment: CDR1 DFQATT and CDR2 SNEGSKA (reference sequence). Unmatched junction bases numbered 5, after V lost 6 bases and J lost 0 bases. TCRdb called the reads again in MiXCR, with one record for every CDR3 protein. The table has 360,000 or so distinct CDR3 sequences, about 35% seen once. A note on this clonotype: Its antigen remains unidentified.

The TCR originated in a human donor in good health (CMV status not recorded). Some clones in this sample may be carry-over from other donors' samples. The chain has TRBV20-1 and TRBJ2-3, with 14 bases fitting TRBD2. The sample consisted of cultured PBMCs, taken from culture after CMV antigen stimulation. Here the CDR3 reads CSAGTSGRSSTDTQYF. The CDR3 DNA reads TGCAGTGCCGGGACTAGCGGGAGAAGTAGCACAGATACGCAGTATTTT.